This T cell receptor beta chain was profiled in a study of T cells in localized non-small cell lung cancer. Worth noting for this clone: Its antigen is still unknown.

Generated by immunoSEQ multiplex PCR, the TCRdb table keeps only in-frame clones and is missing some. The sample consists of around 50,000 clones, roughly 86% of them appearing once. Study-level results: Highest T cell clonality was seen in uninvolved adjacent lung, surpassing that measured in tumor.

CDR3 length: 17 amino acids. CDR1 SGHVS and CDR2 FQNEAQ come from the germline V gene. Unmatched junction bases numbered 11, after V lost 5 bases and J lost 4 bases. This TCR came from a man aged 40 to 70 with stage II lung adenocarcinoma. Sample: PBMCs, taken before any cancer treatment. The chain combines TRBV7-8 with TRBJ2-2; 9 nucleotides align to TRBD1. The CDR3 reads CASSPITRQGGTGELFF. The CDR3 DNA follows: TGTGCCAGCAGCCCTATTACCCGACAGGGGGGCACCGGGGAGCTGTTTTTT.